The sequence of this T cell receptor (beta chain) was determined in a study of T cell responses to AZD1222 COVID-19 vaccine. Study-level information: It was second doses at about 4 or about 12 weeks that were pooled.

Whole-study results and caveats: The CD4 TCRs associated with vaccination extended across spike and predominated at 160-218 and 743-854. Baseline testing showed seropositivity in only six or seven AZD1222 recipients.

Regarding this clone: As yet, its antigen is unknown.

Here immunoSEQ multiplex PCR was the method, and the copy in TCRdb shows in-frame clones only, minus some. Here the sample spans approximately 140,000 clones, 94% being singletons. This CDR3 has 15 residues. The V gene's germline CDR1 is MNHEY and CDR2 SVGEGT. Trimming took 6 bases from V and 4 from J; bases not matched to a gene: 11. The TCR originated in an adult in good health. The input for sequencing was peripheral blood, taken on day 0 of AZD1222 vaccination. The chain employs TRBV6-2 or TRBV6-3 and TRBJ1-1; 7 positions match TRBD1. The CDR3 region is CASSPARGAPTEAFF. The CDR3 nucleotides are TGTGCCAGCAGCCCGGCCAGGGGGGCGCCCACTGAAGCTTTCTTT.